This entry is about one TCR beta chain. The target antigen is unknown. Germline CDR1 reads SGHRS; CDR2 reads YFSETQ. The CDR3 extends over 15 amino acids. Trimming removed 0 bases at V and 7 bases at J, with 11 bases between. The data were taken from a study of cytomegalovirus exposure and HLA in healthy donors. A multiplex PCR was run with 60 Vbeta primers and 13 Jbeta primers. Some clones are missing from TCRdb's copy, which holds only in-frame ones; the method was immunoSEQ multiplex PCR. The sample contains 150,000 to 180,000 clones, roughly 80% of which appear only once. General study results and limits: With further analysis later on, most CMV-associated TCR beta chains appeared HLA-restricted. Association of approximately 16,000 TCR beta sequences with HLA alleles was found at 0.05 false discovery rate in a later analysis. A prior analysis recorded that most TCR beta V segments were productive about 87% or about 30% of the time. Per published reports, the classifier diagnosed cytomegalovirus status with high specificity and sensitivity.

The genes are TRBV5-1 and TRBJ1-6; D is perhaps TRBD1 (6 bases). Material: PBMCs. The clonotype was recovered from a man aged 25-45 years in good health and CMV-seropositive. CDR3 loop: CASSLDGGANSPLHF. The CDR3 DNA follows: TGCGCCAGCAGCTTGGATGGGGGGGCGAATTCACCCCTCCACTTT. The whole variable domain, remainder taken from reference TRBV5-1 and TRBJ1-6, is KAGVTQTPRYLIKTRGQQVTLSCSPISGHRSVSWYQQTPGQGLQFLFEYFSETQRNKGNFPGRFSGRQFSNSRSEMNVSTLELGDSALYLCASSLDGGANSPLHFGNGTRLTVT.